These 17 T cell receptor beta chains were sequenced from one sample in a study of chemoradiotherapy in HPV16-positive cancers. Libraries were prepared by immunoSEQ multiplex PCR; TCRdb keeps only in-frame clonotypes and omits some of them. This table has 30,000 to 40,000 clones, 76% appearing once. The sequencing used blood, collected from a patient who underwent chemoradiotherapy. The receptors were gathered from a human donor with HPV-associated anogenital cancer.

The chain joins TRBV7-9 to TRBJ1-5, with D perhaps matching TRBD1 (6 bases). Germline V gene data show CDR1 as SEHNR and CDR2 as FQNEAQ (reference sequence). Trimming left V 2 bases short and J 0 bases short, with 11 bases between. This CDR3 spans 16 amino acids. The CDR3 is CASSLTTGNSNQPQHF. The CDR3 region has the DNA TGTGCCAGCAGCTTAACGACAGGAAATAGCAATCAGCCCCAGCATTTT. Full variable domain (remainder filled in from reference TRBV7-9 and TRBJ1-5): DTGVSQNPRHKITKRGQNVTFRCDPISEHNRLYWYRQTLGQGPEFLTYFQNEAQLEKSRLLSDRFSAERPKGSFSTLEIQRTEQGDSAMYLCASSLTTGNSNQPQHFGDGTRLSIL.

The chain joins TRBV5-4 to TRBJ2-2; no definite D call. The CDR3 spans 13 residues. Germline V gene sequence: CDR1 SGHNT, CDR2 YYREEE (reference sequence). V gave up 0 bases and J gave up 7 bases, with 7 bases separating them. CDR3 region: CASSLGWFGELFF. In nucleotides, the CDR3 is TGTGCCAGCAGCTTGGGGTGGTTCGGGGAGCTGTTTTTT. Complete variable domain (other parts from reference TRBV5-4 and TRBJ2-2): ETGVTQSPTHLIKTRGQQVTLRCSSQSGHNTVSWYQQALGQGPQFIFQYYREEENGRGNFPPRFSGLQFPNYSSELNVNALELDDSALYLCASSLGWFGELFFGEGSRLTVL.

The CDR3 reads CASSLRTGGEGGYTF. The CDR3 DNA reads TGCGCCAGCAGCCTCCGGACAGGGGGCGAGGGTGGCTACACCTTC. This chain joins TRBV4-3 and TRBJ1-2, with 11 bases matching TRBD1. There are 15 residues in the CDR3. V was clipped by 4 bases and J by 7 bases; unmatched bases: 8. Germline CDR1 and CDR2: LGHNA and YSLEER.

The chain is built from TRBV6-5 and TRBJ2-7; possible D gene TRBD2, 7 bases. The ends were cut back, 7 bases at V and 4 bases at J, with 11 bases in the middle. Germline V gene sequence: CDR1 MNHEY, CDR2 SVGAGI. CDR3 size: 12 residues. The chain's CDR3 is CASKGRGYEQYF. In DNA form, the CDR3 reads TGTGCCAGCAAAGGGAGGGGGTACGAGCAGTACTTC.

J is TRBJ1-1 and V is TRBV18, with D hard to call. The CDR3 totals 15 residues. V lost 0 bases and J 4 bases, leaving 12 bases between the germline ends. Germline CDR1 and CDR2: KGHSH and LQKENI. The CDR3 loop reads CASSPPSGVVTEAFF. The CDR3 nucleotides are TGTGCCAGCTCACCACCTTCCGGGGTTGTCACTGAAGCTTTCTTT.

The chain couples TRBV25-1 to TRBJ2-7; a weak D match, TRBD1 (5 bases). Germline V CDR1 and CDR2: MGHDK, SYGVNS. The V end lost 3 bases, the J end lost 7 bases, and 19 bases lay between the germline ends. CDR3 length: 15 residues. The CDR3 region has the DNA TGTGCCAGCAGTGACGCGCAGGGCGATACGTGGGAGCAGTACTTC. It yields the protein CASSDAQGDTWEQYF.

The genes are TRBV4-3 and TRBJ2-1; 7 nucleotides line up with TRBD2. V shed 0 bases, J shed 3 bases, and the junction held 5 bases outside the gene matches. Germline V lookup: CDR1 LGHNA, CDR2 YSLEER. There are 16 residues in the CDR3. CDR3 DNA: TGCGCCAGCAGCCAAGATCCCAGCGGGATCTACAATGAGCAGTTCTTC. Translating it yields CASSQDPSGIYNEQFF.

This clone was seen a handful of times. The gene calls are TRBV7-6 and TRBJ1-5; 8 nucleotides align to TRBD1. The CDR3 covers 16 residues. CDR1 is SGHVS and CDR2 is FNYEAQ in the germline V gene. Germline trimming cut 4 bases from V and 0 bases from J; bases unmatched to any gene: 5. This CDR3 reads CASSSGTGVSNQPQHF. The CDR3 DNA follows: TGTGCCAGCAGCTCTGGGACAGGTGTTAGCAATCAGCCCCAGCATTTT.

The genes are TRBV6-5 and TRBJ1-2; D call uncertain. Germline lookup yields CDR1 MNHEY and CDR2 SVGAGI. The CDR3 runs 14 residues. Trimming shortened V by 0 bases and J by 4 bases, and 9 bases separated the two germline ends. CDR3 residues: CASSYSSEFYGYTF. CDR3 DNA: TGTGCCAGCAGTTACTCGAGTGAGTTCTATGGCTACACCTTC.

The rearrangement links TRBV5-1 to TRBJ1-6; no clear D gene. The CDR3 spans 17 residues. Germline V gene sequence: CDR1 SGHRS, CDR2 YFSETQ. V was clipped by 5 bases and J by 0 bases, with 15 bases between them. Here the CDR3 reads CASSSDGPSSYNSPLHF. CDR3 DNA sequence: TGCGCCAGCAGTTCGGACGGGCCCAGCTCCTATAATTCACCCCTCCACTTT.

This clone was observed a single time. V usage is TRBV11-3 and J usage is TRBJ2-1, with D maybe TRBD2 (5 bases). The CDR3 loop spans 12 amino acids. Germline CDR1 reads SGHNT; CDR2 reads YENEEA. V was shortened by 2 bases and J by 7 bases, with 6 bases between the two germline ends. CDR3 protein: CASSLSGNEQFF. The CDR3 DNA reads as TGTGCCAGCAGCTTATCGGGGAATGAGCAGTTCTTC.

In this sample, this clone turned up once. The rearrangement uses TRBV10-2 and TRBJ2-1; unclear D gene. Trimming stripped 10 bases from V and 3 bases from J, with 10 bases between. There are 12 residues in the CDR3. Germline CDR1 and CDR2: WSHSY and SAAADI. CDR3 protein: CATWSRYNEQFF. Here the CDR3 DNA reads TGCGCCACCTGGAGCCGCTACAATGAGCAGTTCTTC.

The chain is built from TRBV6-6 and TRBJ1-5, with D unclear. Between the trimmed V and J ends, which lost 6 bases and 4 bases, there was a span of 13 bases. Per the germline V gene, CDR1 is MNHNY and CDR2 is SVGAGI (reference sequence). The CDR3 length is 14 residues. The CDR3 DNA sequence: TGTGCCAGCAGGTCTGAGGGAGGTAATCAGCCCCAGCATTTT. Protein product: CASRSEGGNQPQHF.

The CDR3 is CSVPGESQETQYF. The CDR3 DNA reads TGCAGCGTACCTGGCGAAAGCCAAGAGACCCAGTACTTC. The chain uses TRBV29-1 and TRBJ2-5; D not certain. The CDR3 totals 13 residues. V was cut by 6 bases and J by 1 base, with 12 bases left in between. Germline V lookup: CDR1 SQVTM, CDR2 ANQGSEA.

CDR3 loop: CASSLNRKQPQHF. The CDR3 DNA sequence: TGTGCCAGCAGTTTAAACAGAAAGCAGCCCCAGCATTTT. The rearrangement joins TRBV27 to TRBJ1-5; D not resolved. In germline, CDR1 is MNHEY, CDR2 SMNVEV (reference sequence). Trimming left V 2 bases short and J 7 bases short, with 9 bases between. The CDR3 is made up of 13 amino acids.

The CDR3 DNA sequence: TGCGCCAGCAGCCAAGGGACTAGCGAAATCTACGAGCAGTACTTC. Translation gives CASSQGTSEIYEQYF. J is TRBJ2-7 and V is TRBV4-1; 9 nucleotides match TRBD2. The junction had 4 bases not matched to a gene; V was cut back by 1 base and J by 3 bases. Germline-derived CDR1 and CDR2 are MGHRA and YSYEKL. The CDR3 totals 15 residues.

This chain uses TRBV18 with TRBJ2-5; D unresolved. Germline-derived CDR1 and CDR2 are KGHSH and LQKENI. V gave up 0 bases and J gave up 7 bases, with 12 bases separating them. This CDR3 is built from 14 residues. Here the CDR3 DNA reads TGTGCCAGCTCACCACCCAGCATTCGCGGGACCCAGTACTTC. Translation: CASSPPSIRGTQYF.